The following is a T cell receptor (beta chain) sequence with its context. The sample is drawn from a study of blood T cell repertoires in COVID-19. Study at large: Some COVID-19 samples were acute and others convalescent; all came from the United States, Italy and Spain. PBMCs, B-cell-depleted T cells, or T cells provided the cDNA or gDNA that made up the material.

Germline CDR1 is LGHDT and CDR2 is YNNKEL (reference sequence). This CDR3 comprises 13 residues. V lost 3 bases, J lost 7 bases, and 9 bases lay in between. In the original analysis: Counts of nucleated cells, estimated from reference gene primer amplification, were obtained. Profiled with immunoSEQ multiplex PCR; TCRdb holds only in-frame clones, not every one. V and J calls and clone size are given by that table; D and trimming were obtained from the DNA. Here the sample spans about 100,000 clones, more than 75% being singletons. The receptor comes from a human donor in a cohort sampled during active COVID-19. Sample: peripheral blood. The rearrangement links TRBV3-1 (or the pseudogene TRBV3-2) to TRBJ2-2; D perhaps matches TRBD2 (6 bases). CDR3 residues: CASSHGGGGELFF. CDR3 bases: TGTGCCAGCAGCCATGGGGGAGGCGGGGAGCTGTTTTTT.